The rows below give T cell receptor beta chains drawn from one sample of a study of shared T cell receptors in the human thymus. Assay: immunoSEQ multiplex PCR; the TCRdb copy retains only in-frame clones and omits some. The sample comprises over 450,000 clones, more than 75% of which are singletons, and about 0.013% rests with the top ten. The same data also contributed to another study, on human thymus T cells.

What was sequenced was thymocytes. Every receptor here comes from a boy under two years old with a congenital heart defect. The CDR3 runs from the conserved cysteine through the conserved F or W. A D gene is named only where the DNA matches it firmly. Size is stated for part of the rows, as once, few or many counts, or as a class when the clone is expanded.

j_call d_call clone_size cdr3_length v_call cdr3_nt cdr3_aa
TRBJ2-1 TRBD2 NA 15 TRBV12-5 TGTGCTAGTGGTTATACGGGAGGGGTCAACAATGAGCAGTTCTTC CASGYTGGVNNEQFF
TRBJ2-1 TRBD1 NA 18 TRBV25-1 TGTGCCAGCAGTGATTCCGGCTCAGGGGGCCTTTCCTACAATGAGCAGTTCTTC CASSDSGSGGLSYNEQFF
TRBJ2-7 NA NA 17 TRBV9 TGTGCCAGCAGCGTTATCCCCGGGGGACGTCTCCCCTACGAGCAGTACTTC CASSVIPGGRLPYEQYF
TRBJ1-4 TRBD1 NA 14 TRBV4-2 TGTGCCAGCAGACCCGACAGGGTGAACGAAAAACTGTTTTTT CASRPDRVNEKLFF
TRBJ2-5 NA NA 11 TRBV20-1 TGCAGTGCTAGAACTTCAGAGACCCAGTACTTC CSARTSETQYF
TRBJ2-7 NA NA 15 TRBV19 TGTGCCAGTAGTGTACACGGAGAGGGCCCCTACGAGCAGTACTTC CASSVHGEGPYEQYF
TRBJ2-1 TRBD1 NA 15 TRBV6-4 TGTGCCAGCAGTACAAAGGACAGGGGTTTCAATGAGCAGTTCTTC CASSTKDRGFNEQFF
TRBJ2-3 TRBD1 NA 16 TRBV27 TGTGCCAGCAGTCCGCGGACAGGGAAAAGCACAGATACGCAGTATTTT CASSPRTGKSTDTQYF
TRBJ2-7 NA NA 16 TRBV19 TGTGCCAGTAGAGGGGTGGAACAGGACAACTCCTACGAGCAGTACTTC CASRGVEQDNSYEQYF
TRBJ2-7 TRBD2 once 15 TRBV7-2 TGTGCCAGCAGCTTCGGGACTAGCGGAGCCTACGAGCAGTACTTC CASSFGTSGAYEQYF
TRBJ2-7 NA NA 14 TRBV21-1 TGTGCCAGCAGCAAGGGACAGGGCTCCTACGAGCAGTACTTC CASSKGQGSYEQYF
TRBJ2-7 TRBD2 NA 17 TRBV27 TGTGCCAGCAGTTTAACGGGGACTAGCGGGAGCAAGGGGGAGCAGTACTTC CASSLTGTSGSKGEQYF
TRBJ2-7 NA NA 14 TRBV6-5 TGTGCCAGCACCCCCCGTCCCCACTACTACGAGCAGTACTTC CASTPRPHYYEQYF
TRBJ2-1 NA NA 18 TRBV11-3 TGTGCCAGCAGACCAACCCCTCCTAGCGCCTCAAACTACAATGAGCAGTTCTTC CASRPTPPSASNYNEQFF
TRBJ2-5 TRBD2 NA 15 TRBV15 TGTGCCACCAGCAGAGATTTGGCGGGAGGGGAGACCCAGTACTTC CATSRDLAGGETQYF
TRBJ1-1 TRBD1 NA 13 TRBV29-1 TGCAGCGGCCGGGACAGGGGCAGGACTGAAGCTTTCTTT CSGRDRGRTEAFF
TRBJ1-2 NA NA 18 TRBV5-1 TGCGCCAGCAGCTTGGCCGGGGACATCGATACACCTAACTATGGCTACACCTTC CASSLAGDIDTPNYGYTF
TRBJ2-7 NA NA 14 TRBV10-1 TGCGCCAGCAGTGACAGCGGCCGCTCCTACGAGCAGTACTTC CASSDSGRSYEQYF
TRBJ2-1 TRBD2 NA 16 TRBV6-4 TGTGCCAGCAGTGACACTGGGACTAGTAACGTCGATGAGCAGTTCTTC CASSDTGTSNVDEQFF
TRBJ2-7 TRBD2 NA 17 TRBV6-1 TGTGCCAGCAGTGAAGCGCGGGGGGGCGAGAGGCCCTACGAGCAGTACTTC CASSEARGGERPYEQYF
TRBJ2-7 NA NA 17 TRBV5-4 TGTGCCAGCAGCGTCGACACCCACTTTTCCTTCTCCTACGAGCAGTACTTC CASSVDTHFSFSYEQYF
TRBJ1-4 TRBD1 NA 15 TRBV19 TGTGCCAGTCGACCCGGGACAGTCCGTTATGAAAAACTGTTTTTT CASRPGTVRYEKLFF
TRBJ2-7 TRBD1 once 16 TRBV5-8 TGTGCCAGCAGCCCTGGACAGGAAGGGGCCTCTTACGAGCAGTACTTC CASSPGQEGASYEQYF
TRBJ1-1 NA once 14 TRBV15 TGTGCCACCAGTCGCCCGCGTGGGAACACTGAAGCTTTCTTT CATSRPRGNTEAFF
TRBJ2-7 TRBD1 NA 15 TRBV9 TGTGCCAGCAGCGTAGCTGGGACAGAAGGAAACGAGCAGTACTTC CASSVAGTEGNEQYF
TRBJ2-7 TRBD1 NA 15 TRBV6-5 TGTGCCAGCAGTTACCGACAGGGCCGAGAGTACGAGCAGTACTTC CASSYRQGREYEQYF
TRBJ2-7 TRBD1 NA 14 TRBV10-1 TGCGCCAGCAGTGCGTGGGACAGGGGCTACGAGCAGTACTTC CASSAWDRGYEQYF
TRBJ2-2 TRBD2 NA 15 TRBV28 TGTGCCAGCAGTTTTCGCGGGAGGGCTGCCGGGGAGCTGTTTTTT CASSFRGRAAGELFF
TRBJ2-7 NA NA 15 TRBV6-6 TGTGCCAGCAGTTACCCTGGAGGGATCGGGTACGAGCAGTACTTC CASSYPGGIGYEQYF
TRBJ2-7 TRBD1 NA 18 TRBV2 TGTGCCAGCAGTGAAAATGTGTCGGGGACAGGGTGTTTCTACGAGCAGTACTTC CASSENVSGTGCFYEQYF
TRBJ2-7 NA NA 15 TRBV4-2 TGTGCCAGCAGCCCCCGCCGAACCTACTGGTACGAGCAGTACTTC CASSPRRTYWYEQYF
TRBJ2-5 TRBD1 NA 15 TRBV9 TGTGCCAGCAGCGTAGGCGGGACAGGGCTGGAGACCCAGTACTTC CASSVGGTGLETQYF
TRBJ2-7 NA NA 15 TRBV19 TGTGCCAGTAGTAATGACGTACACAGCTCCTACGAGCAGTACTTC CASSNDVHSSYEQYF
TRBJ2-1 TRBD2 NA 17 TRBV19 TGTGCCAGTAGTATAGCCGCCGGGACTAGCTCACAATATGAGCAGTTCTTC CASSIAAGTSSQYEQFF
TRBJ2-3 NA NA 18 TRBV27 TGTGCCAGCAGTTTATCCCCCCGTGGTAGCGGTAGCACAGATACGCAGTATTTT CASSLSPRGSGSTDTQYF
TRBJ2-7 TRBD1 NA 14 TRBV2 TGTGCCAGCAGTTCCGGACAGGTGGGGGCCGAGCAGTACTTC CASSSGQVGAEQYF
TRBJ1-2 TRBD1 NA 18 TRBV14 TGTGCCAGCAGCCAAGTTTCAGGGGGCCTAGACCCGGACTATGGCTACACCTTC CASSQVSGGLDPDYGYTF
TRBJ2-3 NA NA 12 TRBV10-3 TGTGCCATCAGCGTTAGCGAGGATACGCAGTATTTT CAISVSEDTQYF
TRBJ1-5 NA NA 15 TRBV19 TGTGCCAGTAGTATCAGGATCTATAGCAATCAGCCCCAGCATTTT CASSIRIYSNQPQHF
TRBJ2-7 NA NA 14 TRBV6-1 TGTGCCAGCACCGGGCTAGCCTACTCCTACGAGCAGTACTTC CASTGLAYSYEQYF
TRBJ2-7 TRBD2 NA 14 TRBV10-3 TGTGCCATCAGTGGACGGGAGGAGTCCTACGAGCAGTACTTC CAISGREESYEQYF
TRBJ1-4 NA NA 16 TRBV4-2 TGTGCCAGCAGCCACGCCTTACAGGGAAGGGATGAAAAACTGTTTTTT CASSHALQGRDEKLFF
TRBJ1-4 TRBD1 NA 14 TRBV7-9 TGTGCCAGCAGTCCAAGGACAGGGGATGAAAAACTGTTTTTT CASSPRTGDEKLFF
TRBJ2-7 NA few 11 TRBV20-1 TGCAGTGCTAGATCCCCGTGCGAGCAGTACTTC CSARSPCEQYF
TRBJ2-1 TRBD2 NA 13 TRBV5-4 TGTGCCAGCAGCTTTTTCCTAGCGGGGATTCAGTTCTTC CASSFFLAGIQFF
TRBJ2-3 TRBD2 NA 13 TRBV7-2 TGTGCCAGCAGCTTAGGGACTAGCGAGTGTCAGTATTTT CASSLGTSECQYF
TRBJ2-3 TRBD2 NA 17 TRBV5-1 TGCGCCAGCAGCTTGGTCCTAGCGGGAGGGCCTTCAGATACGCAGTATTTT CASSLVLAGGPSDTQYF
TRBJ1-4 NA NA 13 TRBV12-5 TGTGCTAGTGGTTTGGGACAGGCCGGTGGACTGTTTTTT CASGLGQAGGLFF
TRBJ1-1 NA NA 16 TRBV7-6 TGTGCCAGCAGCGTTACGCCACAGGTGACCAACACTGAAGCTTTCTTT CASSVTPQVTNTEAFF
TRBJ2-5 TRBD2 once 15 TRBV27 TGTGCCAGCAGTTCTAGCGGGAGGTCCCTCGAGACCCAGTACTTC CASSSSGRSLETQYF
TRBJ2-1 TRBD2 NA 18 TRBV14 TGTGCCAGCAGCCAAGTAGGCGGGCCGGCGGGAGGTGGAAATGAGCAGTTCTTC CASSQVGGPAGGGNEQFF
TRBJ2-5 TRBD2 few 15 TRBV6-1 TGTGCCAGCAGTTTTGCGGCGGGAGGGCCGGCGACCCAGTACTTC CASSFAAGGPATQYF
TRBJ2-2 TRBD2 NA 18 TRBV11-2 TGTGCCAGCAGCTTACTAGGACTAGCGGGAGGAAAAACCGGGGAGCTGTTTTTT CASSLLGLAGGKTGELFF
TRBJ2-1 NA NA 14 TRBV29-1 TGCAGCGCCCCCGGGGGTAGCTCCTACAATGAGCAGTTCTTC CSAPGGSSYNEQFF
TRBJ2-1 TRBD2 NA 14 TRBV5-1 TGCGCCAGCAGCTTCAGCGGGAGTTTCCATGAGCAGTTCTTC CASSFSGSFHEQFF
TRBJ2-7 NA NA 15 TRBV5-5 TGTGCCAGCAGCAGGAACACTAGGAACACCTACGAGCAGTACTTC CASSRNTRNTYEQYF
TRBJ1-5 NA NA 14 TRBV2 TGTGCCAGCTGTAGTTCTACGCTCGCGGGGCCCCAGCATTTT CASCSSTLAGPQHF
TRBJ2-7 NA NA 15 TRBV19 TGTGCCAGTAGTAAGACTAGTTCCGCCTCCTACGAGCAGTACTTC CASSKTSSASYEQYF
TRBJ2-2 NA once 16 TRBV11-2 TGTGCCAGCAGTCTAAGGGGCAGCAGGAACACCGGGGAGCTGTTTTTT CASSLRGSRNTGELFF